The TCR beta chain under discussion was sequenced for a study of T cells expressing NK-cell markers. Overall study: Seven HCMV-seropositive donors and one seronegative donor made up the eight sequenced donors.

TCRdb re-called the 5' RACE reads and shows each CDR3 protein once, DNA omitted. The sample is made up of some 450,000 distinct CDR3 sequences, and the top ten hold 7.3% of it. Looked up from germline, CDR1 is SQVTM and CDR2 is ANQGSEA. CDR3 length: 12 residues. The genes are TRBV29-1 and TRBJ1-2. Sequenced sample: blood T cells: a sorted CD56 or NKG2C T cell subset, CD4+ or CD8+ T cells, or bulk PBMC T cells (not recorded which). This TCR derives from a woman between 18 and 75 years old in good health. The CDR3 region is CSVESSSGGYTF.